What follows are 6 T cell receptor beta chains derived from one specimen sequenced in a study of blood T cell repertoires in COVID-19. Using immunoSEQ multiplex PCR, the repertoire was profiled, and TCRdb retains in-frame clones only, with some absent. The sample has just over 350,000 clones, less than 90% seen once. The material sequenced was peripheral blood. These receptors were taken from a woman aged 55-70 years with COVID-19, enrolled during active disease.

The CDR3 coding sequence is TGCGCCAGCAGCTTGGAATTCAGGGATACGCAGTATTTT. Its translation is CASSLEFRDTQYF. J is TRBJ2-3 and V is TRBV5-1; D unclear. V was cut by 0 bases and J by 6 bases, with 8 bases left in between. There are 13 residues in the CDR3. Germline V gene data show CDR1 as SGHRS and CDR2 as YFSETQ. The full variable domain, completed using reference TRBV5-1 and TRBJ2-3, is KAGVTQTPRYLIKTRGQQVTLSCSPISGHRSVSWYQQTPGQGLQFLFEYFSETQRNKGNFPGRFSGRQFSNSRSEMNVSTLELGDSALYLCASSLEFRDTQYFGPGTRLTVL.

The chain recombines TRBV5-1 with TRBJ1-6; 10 nucleotides agree with TRBD1. After removal of 6 bases from V and 8 bases from J, the junction contained 8 bases not matched to a gene. CDR3 length: 15 residues. Germline lookup yields CDR1 SGHRS and CDR2 YFSETQ. The CDR3 sequence is CASTGDRGRDSPLHF. In DNA form, the CDR3 reads TGCGCCAGCACCGGGGACAGGGGAAGGGATTCACCCCTCCACTTT.

This clone has just a few counts. V gene TRBV25-1 combines with J gene TRBJ1-5; D possibly corresponds to TRBD1 (5 bases). This CDR3 is 12 amino acids long. Deletions cut 4 bases from V and 7 bases from J, with 8 bases between. The germline gives CDR1 MGHDK, CDR2 SYGVNS. The DNA for the CDR3 is TGTGCCAGCAGTGTAGGGGAACAGCCCCAGCATTTT. Translated: CASSVGEQPQHF.

The chain carries TRBV4-2 and TRBJ1-1; tentatively, D is TRBD1 (6 bases). Germline-derived CDR1 and CDR2 are LGHNA and YNFKEQ. Between the trimmed V and J ends, which lost 1 base and 3 bases, there was a span of 12 bases. The CDR3 is 15 residues long. Written as DNA, the CDR3 is TGTGCCAGCAGCCAAGGACAGGCGTGGGACACTGAAGCTTTCTTT. Its translation is CASSQGQAWDTEAFF.

J is TRBJ2-1 and V is TRBV2; 12 nucleotides line up with TRBD1. CDR1 is SNHLY and CDR2 is FYNNEI in the germline V gene. Unmatched junction bases numbered 8, after V lost 6 bases and J lost 8 bases. This CDR3 region has 15 residues. The CDR3 is CASRAGTGGFYEQFF. The CDR3 region has the DNA TGTGCCAGCAGGGCCGGGACAGGGGGCTTTTATGAGCAGTTCTTC.

The chain recombines TRBV18 with TRBJ2-5, with TRBD2 matching 13 bases. The CDR3 loop spans 15 amino acids. Germline V gene sequence: CDR1 KGHSH, CDR2 LQKENI. V trimming: 5 bases; J trimming: 2 bases; junction bases outside the gene matches: 2. CDR3 amino acids: CASSSGLAGQETQYF. The CDR3 nucleotides are TGTGCCAGCTCATCGGGACTAGCGGGGCAAGAGACCCAGTACTTC.